This TCR beta chain was identified during a study of T-cell memory formation after mild COVID-19. Study-wide context: There were largely donor-specific TCR clusters.

One entry per CDR3 protein, called by TCRdb with MiXCR from the 5' RACE reads. The sample lists 500,000 to 550,000 distinct CDR3 sequences, about a fifth occurring once. From germline, CDR1 is SEHNR and CDR2 FQNEAQ (reference sequence). V gave up 4 bases and J gave up 2 bases; unmatched junction bases: 2. This CDR3 contains 14 residues. The rearrangement joins TRBV7-9 to TRBJ2-1, with 7 bases aligning to TRBD1. This receptor was obtained from an adult woman who had mild COVID-19 (a few samples of this study predate the infection). Cell type and time point are not known. The material sequenced was PBMCs or a T cell subset sorted from them (not recorded which). CDR3 DNA sequence: TGTGCCAGCAGCTGGGGACAGCCCTACAATGAGCAGTTCTTC. Translated: CASSWGQPYNEQFF.